This is a list of T cell receptor beta chains from one sample in a study of blood T cell repertoires in COVID-19. The assay was immunoSEQ multiplex PCR, and TCRdb's table has in-frame clones only and misses some. The sample lists 150,000 to 200,000 clones, about 88% occurring once. Sequencing input: peripheral blood. These receptors originate from a woman at least 80 years old in a cohort sampled during active or convalescent COVID-19. Each CDR3 is given with its conserved first and last residue. D genes are given only for firm matches. For some rows the clone size is stated as once, few or many, or as a class when expanded; others skip it.

TRBJ1-2	TRBV27	NA	NA	CASSLSPGGGYGYTF	TGTGCCAGCAGTTTATCCCCCGGGGGGGGGTATGGCTACACCTTC
TRBJ1-5	TRBV2	TRBD1	NA	CASKGTGSPYSNQPQHF	TGTGCCAGCAAGGGGACAGGGTCCCCTTATAGCAATCAGCCCCAGCATTTT
TRBJ1-2	TRBV4-3	TRBD1	NA	CASSQERIGGSYGYTF	TGCGCCAGCAGCCAAGAGCGTATAGGGGGCAGCTATGGCTACACCTTC
TRBJ1-1	TRBV24-1	NA	NA	CATRREESTEAFF	TGTGCCACCAGAAGAGAGGAGAGCACTGAAGCTTTCTTT
TRBJ1-1	TRBV15	NA	NA	CATSRDQQEAFF	TGTGCCACCAGCAGAGACCAACAGGAAGCTTTCTTT
TRBJ2-6	TRBV3-1/TRBV3-2	TRBD1	once	CASSWGQGAAGANVLTF	TGTGCCAGCAGCTGGGGACAGGGGGCCGCTGGGGCCAACGTCCTGACTTTC
TRBJ1-1	TRBV18	NA	few	CASSPDRYEAFF	TGTGCCAGCTCACCAGACAGGTACGAAGCTTTCTTT
TRBJ2-7	TRBV18	TRBD1	NA	CASSPLGRDRVYEQYF	TGTGCCAGCTCACCATTGGGACGGGACAGGGTATACGAGCAGTACTTC
TRBJ1-3	TRBV30	NA	once	CAWTSPGYGNTIYF	TGTGCCTGGACCTCCCCAGGGTATGGAAACACCATATATTTT
TRBJ2-5	TRBV20-1	NA	NA	CSGTLQETQYF	TGCAGTGGGACTTTACAAGAGACCCAGTACTTC
TRBJ1-5	TRBV2	NA	NA	CASRSGQYSNQPQHF	TGTGCCAGCAGGAGTGGACAGTATAGCAATCAGCCCCAGCATTTT
TRBJ1-3	TRBV6-5	NA	NA	CASRISQSGNTIYF	TGTGCCAGCAGGATTAGCCAGTCTGGAAACACCATATATTTT
TRBJ1-5	TRBV7-9	TRBD1	NA	CASSPTGVSNQPQHF	TGTGCCAGCAGCCCGACAGGGGTGAGCAATCAGCCCCAGCATTTT
TRBJ2-1	TRBV12-3/TRBV12-4	TRBD2	NA	CASRGGLYNEQFF	TGTGCCAGCCGGGGGGGCCTTTACAATGAGCAGTTCTTC
TRBJ2-3	TRBV25-1	TRBD2	NA	CASSEGAGATDTQYF	TGTGCCAGCAGTGAAGGAGCGGGAGCCACAGATACGCAGTATTTT
TRBJ2-4	TRBV7-9	NA	few	CASSSLQDRGWRDIQYF	TGTGCCAGCAGCTCCCTCCAGGATAGGGGGTGGCGGGACATTCAGTACTTC
TRBJ1-5	TRBV27	NA	once	CASSLSIESNQPQHF	TGTGCCAGCAGTTTATCGATTGAGAGTAATCAGCCCCAGCATTTT
TRBJ2-7	TRBV19	NA	NA	CASTSRSGPPHEQYF	TGTGCCAGTACCTCCAGGAGCGGACCTCCGCACGAGCAGTACTTC
TRBJ1-4	TRBV2	NA	NA	CASFPEAGQPIF	TGTGCCAGCTTCCCGGAGGCGGGGCAGCCTATTTTT
TRBJ1-5	TRBV5-4	NA	NA	CASSFRDQPQHF	TGTGCCAGCAGCTTTCGGGATCAGCCCCAGCATTTT
TRBJ2-3	TRBV7-6	TRBD2	NA	CASSLLILAGDLGADTQYF	TGTGCCAGCAGCTTACTAATCCTAGCGGGAGACCTCGGCGCAGATACGCAGTATTTT
TRBJ1-5	TRBV6-1	TRBD1	NA	CASSEVTGRQPQHF	TGTGCCAGCAGTGAAGTGACAGGGAGGCAGCCCCAGCATTTT
TRBJ1-1	TRBV7-2	NA	once	CASSLERLNTEAFF	TGTGCCAGCAGCTTAGAGCGGTTGAACACTGAAGCTTTCTTT
TRBJ1-1	TRBV3-1/TRBV3-2	TRBD1	NA	CASSQYDRATEAFF	TGTGCCAGCAGCCAATACGACAGGGCCACTGAAGCTTTCTTT
TRBJ1-6	TRBV19	TRBD1	NA	CASRQDRRDSPLHF	TGTGCCAGTAGGCAGGACAGGCGAGATTCACCCCTCCACTTT
TRBJ2-3	TRBV11-3	TRBD2	NA	CASSLGLAGGSTDTQYF	TGTGCCAGCAGCTTAGGGCTAGCGGGGGGGAGCACAGATACGCAGTATTTT
TRBJ1-1	TRBV29-1	NA	few	CSADQMNTEAFF	TGCAGCGCTGACCAGATGAACACTGAAGCTTTCTTT
TRBJ1-2	TRBV6-5	NA	NA	CASSYSERTNYGYTF	TGTGCCAGCAGTTACTCGGAGCGTACTAACTATGGCTACACCTTC
TRBJ1-4	TRBV30	NA	NA	CAWNGVSGEKLFF	TGTGCCTGGAACGGAGTGTCGGGTGAAAAACTGTTTTTT
TRBJ2-3	TRBV3-1/TRBV3-2	NA	NA	CASSQGGMEGDTQYF	TGTGCCAGCAGCCAAGGGGGAATGGAGGGAGATACGCAGTATTTT
TRBJ1-1	TRBV4-1	TRBD1	NA	CASSQVARQGGTEAFF	TGCGCCAGCAGCCAAGTAGCACGACAGGGGGGCACTGAAGCTTTCTTT
TRBJ2-7	TRBV6-6	NA	NA	CAVWGGYNSGYEQYF	TGTGCCGTATGGGGCGGTTACAACAGTGGCTACGAGCAGTACTTC
TRBJ2-5	TRBV30	NA	NA	CAWSSEGPETQYF	TGTGCCTGGAGCTCCGAGGGCCCTGAGACCCAGTACTTC
TRBJ1-1	TRBV7-9	TRBD1	NA	CASSLVEGAPEAFF	TGTGCCAGCAGCTTAGTGGAGGGGGCCCCTGAAGCTTTCTTT
TRBJ2-5	TRBV5-1	NA	NA	CASSLTGVETQYF	TGCGCCAGCAGCCTGACGGGGGTGGAGACCCAGTACTTC
TRBJ2-5	TRBV10-2	NA	NA	CASRNETRVRLQETQYF	TGCGCCAGCAGGAACGAGACCCGGGTCCGGCTACAAGAGACCCAGTACTTC
TRBJ1-5	TRBV3-1/TRBV3-2	NA	NA	CASSQDTPGSNQPQHF	TGTGCCAGCAGCCAAGACACCCCGGGAAGCAATCAGCCCCAGCATTTT
TRBJ1-1	TRBV7-2	NA	NA	CASSLGAANTEAFF	TGTGCCAGCAGCTTAGGTGCGGCGAACACTGAAGCTTTCTTT
TRBJ2-3	TRBV19	NA	NA	CASSMGATDTQYF	TGTGCCAGTAGTATGGGGGCCACAGATACGCAGTATTTT
TRBJ1-5	TRBV18	TRBD1	few	CASSPMGQGRNQPQHF	TGTGCCAGCTCACCAATGGGACAGGGCCGCAATCAGCCCCAGCATTTT
TRBJ1-1	TRBV19	NA	NA	CASTRLGLRNTEAFF	TGTGCCAGTACCCGGCTGGGACTAAGAAACACTGAAGCTTTCTTT
TRBJ1-1	TRBV24-1	TRBD1	NA	CATSDDRGGAFF	TGTGCCACCAGTGATGACAGGGGGGGAGCTTTCTTT
TRBJ2-1	TRBV6-1	NA	NA	CASSDAWAAHAYNEQFF	TGTGCCAGCAGTGATGCATGGGCAGCCCATGCCTACAATGAGCAGTTCTTC
TRBJ1-3	TRBV29-1	NA	NA	CSVSPRSSGNTIYF	TGCAGCGTCTCCCCACGGAGCTCTGGAAACACCATATATTTT
TRBJ2-5	TRBV30	TRBD1	NA	CAWDGTGEETQYF	TGTGCCTGGGACGGGACAGGGGAGGAGACCCAGTACTTC
TRBJ1-1	TRBV6-5	TRBD1	NA	CASRPAGTAAREAFF	TGTGCCAGCAGACCAGCCGGGACAGCGGCAAGGGAGGCTTTCTTT
TRBJ2-3	TRBV19	TRBD1	NA	CASSTQYRGTADTQYF	TGTGCCAGTAGTACCCAGTACAGGGGCACCGCGGATACGCAGTATTTT
TRBJ2-2	TRBV18	NA	few	CASSPPGSTGELFF	TGTGCCAGCTCACCACCCGGGTCCACCGGGGAGCTGTTTTTT
TRBJ1-2	TRBV28	NA	NA	CASSPGRVGYTF	TGTGCCAGCAGTCCCGGCAGGGTGGGCTACACCTTC
TRBJ1-5	TRBV19	TRBD1	once	CASRVWGQLNQPQHF	TGTGCCAGTAGGGTCTGGGGACAGTTGAATCAGCCCCAGCATTTT
TRBJ1-2	TRBV28	NA	NA	CASSDTYGYTF	TGTGCCAGCAGCGACACCTATGGCTACACCTTC
TRBJ1-1	TRBV19	NA	NA	CASSIRAGGLITEAFF	TGTGCCAGTAGTATTCGGGCGGGGGGCTTGATTACTGAAGCTTTCTTT
TRBJ1-4	TRBV28	NA	NA	CASRIPSGGNEKLFF	TGTGCCAGCAGGATCCCCTCGGGGGGAAATGAAAAACTGTTTTTT